Here is one TCR beta chain with its context. Its antigen is currently unknown. The sample belongs to a study of T cells in localized non-small cell lung cancer. Study-level points and caveats: Multi-region tumor sequencing was not done, so intratumor heterogeneity could not be excluded. Uninvolved adjacent lung showed peak T cell clonality, exceeding tumor. Higher T cell density in the blood was associated with longer overall survival, whereas higher adjacent-lung clonality associated with shorter survival. Adjacent lung had a median around 50 of the 100 largest tumor clones.

Germline V lookup: CDR1 SGHRS, CDR2 YFSETQ. The length of the CDR3 is 14 residues. V shed 4 bases and J shed 2 bases, with 12 bases lying between them. Data came from immunoSEQ multiplex PCR; TCRdb stores just in-frame clones and leaves some out. The sample records roughly 35,000 clones, roughly 89% being singletons. The chain carries TRBV5-1 and TRBJ2-5; the D gene is possibly TRBD1 (7 bases). This TCR derives from a woman between 35 and 75 years old with stage I lung adenocarcinoma. This specimen was peripheral blood, taken before any cancer treatment. The CDR3 coding sequence is TGCGCCAGCAGCGCGGGGACAGCTCAAGAGACCCAGTACTTC. This translates into CASSAGTAQETQYF. The entire variable domain, with the rest obtained from reference TRBV5-1 and TRBJ2-5, is as follows: KAGVTQTPRYLIKTRGQQVTLSCSPISGHRSVSWYQQTPGQGLQFLFEYFSETQRNKGNFPGRFSGRQFSNSRSEMNVSTLELGDSALYLCASSAGTAQETQYFGPGTRLLVL.